The 5 T cell receptor beta chains presented below share a single source sample, sequenced in a study of PD-1 blockade in classical Hodgkin lymphoma. As to time point: cycle 4 day 1 (C4D1), after less than 7 weeks of nivolumab. Each patient's relapse followed autologous stem cell transplantation, and brentuximab vedotin exposure varied. Repertoires were generated with immunoSEQ multiplex PCR, while TCRdb's copy carries only in-frame clones and drops some. The sample consists of more than 85,000 clones, roughly 87% of them appearing once. The specimen was peripheral blood mononuclear cells (PBMCs), collected before the fourth cycle of nivolumab. The receptors shown here come from a human donor with classical Hodgkin lymphoma.

The rearrangement joins TRBV6-6 to TRBJ1-1; 7 bases align to TRBD1. The ends lost 1 base at V and 7 bases at J; junction bases unmatched: 12. The CDR3 is made up of 16 amino acids. Germline V gene lookup returns CDR1 MNHNY and CDR2 SVGAGI (reference sequence). The CDR3 region is CASSYWHISDRYEAFF. The CDR3 DNA sequence: TGTGCCAGCAGTTACTGGCATATATCGGACAGGTATGAAGCTTTCTTT.

CDR3 sequence reads: CASSLPPGSNQPQHF. DNA of the CDR3: TGTGCCAGCAGTTTGCCTCCCGGTAGCAATCAGCCCCAGCATTTT. The chain carries TRBV28 and TRBJ1-5, with D hard to call. V was trimmed by 3 bases and J by 0 bases, leaving 9 bases between them. CDR1 MDHEN and CDR2 SYDVKM come from the germline V gene. The CDR3 totals 15 residues.

V is TRBV5-4 and J is TRBJ1-2; D is unclear. This CDR3 is 15 amino acids long. V was pared by 3 bases and J by 7 bases, with 19 bases between. Germline V lookup: CDR1 SGHNT, CDR2 YYREEE (reference sequence). The CDR3 is CASSSNRGTPPGYTF. The CDR3 bases are TGTGCCAGCAGCTCAAATCGGGGTACCCCTCCTGGCTACACCTTC.

The chain employs TRBV4-1 and TRBJ2-1; 10 bases align to TRBD2. CDR3 length equals 14 residues. The junction had 3 bases not matched to a gene; V was cut back by 0 bases and J by 10 bases. From germline, CDR1 is MGHRA and CDR2 YSYEKL. The CDR3 protein is CASSQETSGWEQFF. DNA for the CDR3: TGCGCCAGCAGCCAAGAGACTAGCGGGTGGGAGCAGTTCTTC.

The rearrangement uses TRBV19 and TRBJ1-5; D may be TRBD1 (5 bases). Per germline, CDR1 LNHDA and CDR2 SQIVND (reference sequence). The CDR3 has 17 amino acids. V shed 8 bases and J shed 2 bases, with 22 bases lying between them. CDR3 in DNA: TGTGCCAGTTGTACTCGGGACTCATTCAAGGGCAATCAGCCCCAGCATTTT. Encoded protein: CASCTRDSFKGNQPQHF.